The 18 T cell receptor beta chains given below trace back to one sample, sequenced in a study of blood T cell repertoires in COVID-19. The table came from immunoSEQ multiplex PCR; TCRdb's copy has only in-frame clones and leaves some out. The table lists about 260,000 clones, 65% to 85% of them singletons. The sequencing sample was made of peripheral blood. Source of these receptors: a woman aged 40 to 50 who had recovered from COVID-19.

The rearrangement links TRBV2 to TRBJ2-1; 9 bases align to TRBD2. CDR1 and CDR2 from the germline V gene are SNHLY and FYNNEI. The V gene end was trimmed by 1 base and the J gene end by 11 bases; junction bases not matched to a gene: 6. This CDR3 has 14 residues. The CDR3 bases are TGTGCCAGCAGTGAAGGTTGGCGGGGGGGCAAGCAGTTCTTC. Its translation: CASSEGWRGGKQFF.

This clone turned up a few times. The V gene is TRBV3-1 (or the pseudogene TRBV3-2), the J gene TRBJ2-1; 8 positions agree with TRBD2. Germline V gene data show CDR1 as LGHDT and CDR2 as YNNKEL (reference sequence). The CDR3 has 17 residues. J gave up 0 bases and V 5 bases, and 9 bases lay outside the gene matches. CDR3 sequence (DNA): TGTGCCAGCAGCGAGAAAGGACTAGCCTTCTCCTACAATGAGCAGTTCTTC. It yields the protein CASSEKGLAFSYNEQFF.

The chain uses TRBV5-4 and TRBJ2-1, with TRBD1 matching 11 bases. V was pared by 4 bases and J by 3 bases, with 9 bases of the junction left unmatched. The CDR3 sequence is 17 residues long. Germline assignment: CDR1 SGHNT and CDR2 YYREEE (reference sequence). The CDR3 DNA follows: TGTGCCAGCAGCCGGTCCGGGACAGGGGGTTTCTACAATGAGCAGTTCTTC. Translated: CASSRSGTGGFYNEQFF.

The chain joins TRBV27 to TRBJ1-5; 8 nucleotides line up with TRBD1. The CDR3 sequence is 14 residues long. Germline CDR1 reads MNHEY; CDR2 reads SMNVEV (reference sequence). The junction had 7 bases not matched to a gene; V was cut back by 5 bases and J by 7 bases. The CDR3 here is CASSPTRGPQPQHF. The CDR3 DNA reads TGTGCCAGCAGTCCCACCAGGGGGCCCCAGCCCCAGCATTTT.

The V and J genes are TRBV13 and TRBJ1-4, with D unresolved. V gave up 4 bases and J gave up 10 bases, with 10 bases separating them. The CDR3 runs 12 residues. Germline CDR1 PRHDT, CDR2 FYEKMQ (reference sequence). As DNA, the CDR3 is TGTGCCAGCAGCTCGTCCATCGGAAAACTGTTTTTT. Translating gives CASSSSIGKLFF.

The chain combines TRBV18 with TRBJ2-1; TRBD2 matches 9 bases. Germline trimming cut 2 bases from V and 5 bases from J; bases unmatched to any gene: 1. The CDR3 contains 14 residues. Per the germline V gene, CDR1 is KGHSH and CDR2 is LQKENI. CDR3 sequence reads: CASSPGTSNNEQFF. The CDR3, as DNA: TGTGCCAGCTCACCAGGGACTAGCAACAATGAGCAGTTCTTC.

This clone occurred once. This chain uses TRBV3-1 (or the pseudogene TRBV3-2) with TRBJ2-4, with D uncertain. Germline V lookup: CDR1 LGHDT, CDR2 YNNKEL (reference sequence). V lost 6 bases and J lost 0, with 6 bases in between. This CDR3 has 13 amino acids. CDR3 loop: CASSLLAKNIQYF. CDR3 in DNA: TGTGCCAGCAGTCTTCTAGCCAAAAACATTCAGTACTTC.

V usage is TRBV30 and J usage is TRBJ2-1, with 10 bases fitting TRBD2. The length of the CDR3 is 12 residues. CDR1 and CDR2 from the germline V gene are GTSNPN and SVGIG (reference sequence). CDR3 loop: CALAGGGNEQFF. CDR3 sequence (DNA): TGTGCGTTAGCGGGGGGCGGCAATGAGCAGTTCTTC. The full variable domain, completed using reference TRBV30 and TRBJ2-1, is SQTIHQWPATLVQPVGSPLSLECTVEGTSNPNLYWYRQAAGRGLQLLFYSVGIGQISSEVPQNLSASRPQDRQFILSSKKLLLSDSGFYLCALAGGGNEQFFGPGTRLTVL.

The chain links TRBV5-4 to TRBJ1-2; tentative D call: TRBD1 (6 bases). The CDR3 covers 13 residues. Trimming removed 1 base at V and 7 bases at J, with 11 bases between. The germline V gene encodes CDR1 SGHNT and CDR2 YYREEE (reference sequence). The CDR3 sequence: CASSLMGAGGYTF. The CDR3, as DNA: TGTGCCAGCAGCTTGATGGGGGCAGGTGGCTACACCTTC.

The chain uses TRBV5-4 and TRBJ1-5; 8 bases align to TRBD1. Germline V gene lookup returns CDR1 SGHNT and CDR2 YYREEE (reference sequence). With 4 bases clipped from V and 5 bases from J, the junction kept 11 bases outside the gene matches. The CDR3 is 16 amino acids. In nucleotides, the CDR3 is TGTGCCAGCAGCCACGCGGACAGGGACCGCGATCAGCCCCAGCATTTT. Protein sequence: CASSHADRDRDQPQHF.

V usage is TRBV4-2 and J usage is TRBJ2-1, with a possible D match to TRBD2 (5 bases). Germline V gene lookup returns CDR1 LGHNA and CDR2 YNFKEQ. The V gene lost 0 bases and the J gene lost 4 bases, with 13 bases spanning the gap. The CDR3 length is 16 residues. CDR3 sequence: CASSQDSPGLYNEQFF. DNA of the CDR3: TGTGCCAGCAGCCAAGATTCCCCAGGACTTTACAATGAGCAGTTCTTC.

J is TRBJ2-7 and V is TRBV5-4, with 7 bases that match TRBD1. This CDR3 is built from 14 residues. With V trimmed by 4 bases and J by 1 base, 5 bases remained unmatched. The germline gives CDR1 SGHNT, CDR2 YYREEE (reference sequence). CDR3 DNA: TGTGCCAGCAGCGGCCGGGACAGTTCCTACGAGCAGTACTTC. As protein: CASSGRDSSYEQYF. Using reference TRBV5-4 and TRBJ2-7 for the parts outside the CDR3, the full variable domain is ETGVTQSPTHLIKTRGQQVTLRCSSQSGHNTVSWYQQALGQGPQFIFQYYREEENGRGNFPPRFSGLQFPNYSSELNVNALELDDSALYLCASSGRDSSYEQYFGPGTRLTVT.

This chain joins TRBV21-1 and TRBJ1-5; the table's D call, TRBD1, was not checked against the DNA. TRBV21-1 is a recognized pseudogene. There are 14 residues in the CDR3. The CDR3 sequence: CASTLHRVNQPQHF. CDR3 in DNA: TGTGCCAGCACCCTACACAGAGTCAATCAGCCCCAGCATTTT.

This clone was counted once. The V call is TRBV12-3 or TRBV12-4, the J call TRBJ1-4; D is unresolved. Trimming took 3 bases from V and 14 from J, leaving 13 bases between them. The CDR3 consists of 12 residues. The CDR3 reads CASSFRTAGLFF. CDR3 nucleotides: TGTGCCAGCAGTTTTAGAACCGCGGGTCTGTTTTTT.

The sample holds one count of this clone. Here the CDR3 reads CSVAGLAGGNPDTQYF. CDR3 in DNA: TGCAGCGTTGCGGGACTAGCGGGGGGCAATCCAGATACGCAGTATTTT. The chain uses TRBV29-1 and TRBJ2-3, with TRBD2 identical over 15 bases. The CDR3 runs 16 residues. V lost 4 bases to trimming and J lost 4 bases; unmatched junction nucleotides: 6. Germline V gene lookup returns CDR1 SQVTM and CDR2 ANQGSEA.

V and J are TRBV6-1 and TRBJ1-6; tentative D call: TRBD1 (6 bases). Per the germline V gene, CDR1 is MNHNS and CDR2 is SASEGT. The germline V and J ends were trimmed by 1 base and 6 bases, with 7 bases remaining between them. The CDR3 spans 14 residues. The CDR3 nucleotides read TGTGCCAGCAGTGAAGACAGGGTTAATTCACCCCTCCACTTT. Protein: CASSEDRVNSPLHF.

The chain recombines TRBV27 with TRBJ1-3; D is perhaps TRBD1 (6 bases). Per the germline V gene, CDR1 is MNHEY and CDR2 is SMNVEV (reference sequence). The CDR3 contains 14 residues. The V end lost 8 bases, the J end lost 0 bases, and 11 bases lay between the germline ends. As DNA, the CDR3 is TGTGCCAGCGGGACATCATTCTCTGGAAACACCATATATTTT. Translating it yields CASGTSFSGNTIYF.

The V and J genes are TRBV6-1 and TRBJ1-2; D is unclear. Deletions cut 1 base from V and 2 bases from J, with 11 bases between. The CDR3 has 15 residues. Germline V gives CDR1 MNHNS, CDR2 SASEGT. The CDR3 coding sequence is TGTGCCAGCAGTGAAGGTTACAGCCCAAACTATGGCTACACCTTC. This codes for CASSEGYSPNYGYTF.